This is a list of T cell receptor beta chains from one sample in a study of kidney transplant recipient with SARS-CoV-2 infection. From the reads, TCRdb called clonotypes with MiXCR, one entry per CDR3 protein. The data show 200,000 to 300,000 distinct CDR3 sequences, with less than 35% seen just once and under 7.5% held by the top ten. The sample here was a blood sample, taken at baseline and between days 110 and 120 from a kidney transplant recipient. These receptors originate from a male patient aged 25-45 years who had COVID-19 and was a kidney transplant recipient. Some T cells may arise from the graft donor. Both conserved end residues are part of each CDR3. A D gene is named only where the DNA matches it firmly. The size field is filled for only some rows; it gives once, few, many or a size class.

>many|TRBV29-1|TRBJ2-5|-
CSGRGVQETQYF
TGCAGCGGACGTGGGGTACAAGAGACCCAGTACTTC
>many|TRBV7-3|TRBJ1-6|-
CASASYNSPLHF
TGTGCCAGCGCCTCCTATAATTCACCCCTCCACTTT
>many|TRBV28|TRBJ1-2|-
CASRRGLGVGYTF
TGTGCCAGCAGGAGGGGCCTAGGGGTCGGCTACACCTTC
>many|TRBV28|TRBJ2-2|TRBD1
CASRSGGTGELFF
TGTGCCAGCAGGTCAGGGGGCACCGGGGAGCTGTTTTTT
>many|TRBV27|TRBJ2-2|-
CASSFRTARGTGELFF
TGTGCCAGCAGTTTTAGGACGGCTCGGGGCACCGGGGAGCTGTTTTTT
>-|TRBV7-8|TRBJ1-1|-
CASSLYRVNTEAFF
TGTGCCAGCAGCTTATATAGAGTGAACACTGAAGCTTTCTTT
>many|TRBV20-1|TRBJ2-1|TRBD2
CSASPLAEGNEQFF
TGCAGTGCTAGTCCGCTAGCGGAGGGCAATGAGCAGTTCTTC
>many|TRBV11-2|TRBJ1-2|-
CASSLGARGPNGYTF
TGTGCCAGCAGCTTAGGAGCCCGGGGGCCTAATGGCTACACCTTC
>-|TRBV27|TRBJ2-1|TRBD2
CASGKRGTSVYEQFF
TGTGCCAGCGGAAAGCGCGGGACTAGCGTCTATGAGCAGTTCTTC
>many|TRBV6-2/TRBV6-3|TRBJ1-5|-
CASSRDGNEPQHF
TGTGCCAGCAGTCGGGACGGTAATGAGCCCCAGCATTTT
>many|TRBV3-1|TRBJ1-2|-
CASSHWYTLRKTYGYTF
TGTGCCAGCAGCCACTGGTACACCCTTCGAAAGACCTATGGCTACACCTTC
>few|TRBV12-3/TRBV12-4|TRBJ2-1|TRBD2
CASRNSGGAADEQFF
TGTGCCAGCAGGAATAGCGGGGGGGCTGCCGATGAGCAGTTCTTC
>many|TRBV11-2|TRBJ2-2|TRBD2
CASRTLLAGVRGELFF
TGTGCCAGCAGGACCTTACTAGCGGGAGTCCGCGGGGAGCTGTTTTTT
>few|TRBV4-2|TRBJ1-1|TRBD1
CASSHRTGEAFF
TGTGCCAGCAGCCACCGGACAGGTGAAGCTTTCTTT
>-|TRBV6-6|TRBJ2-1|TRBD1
CASSYSRDSYNEQFF
TGTGCCAGCAGTTATTCCCGGGACAGCTACAATGAGCAGTTCTTC
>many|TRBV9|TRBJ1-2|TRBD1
CASSASRKGGNYGYTF
TGTGCCAGCAGCGCATCGCGTAAAGGGGGCAACTATGGCTACACCTTC
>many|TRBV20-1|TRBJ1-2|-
CSADATTAQGGYTF
TGCAGTGCTGACGCAACGACCGCCCAGGGTGGCTACACCTTC
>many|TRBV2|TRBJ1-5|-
CASSEALLLRGDQPQHF
TGTGCCAGCAGTGAAGCGCTTCTTTTGAGAGGCGATCAGCCCCAGCATTTT
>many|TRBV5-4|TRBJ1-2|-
CASRDSVPGKTYGYTF
TGTGCCAGCAGGGATAGCGTACCAGGAAAGACCTATGGCTACACCTTC
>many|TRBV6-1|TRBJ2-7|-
CASSEQGREQYF
TGTGCCAGCAGTGAGCAGGGCCGCGAGCAGTACTTC
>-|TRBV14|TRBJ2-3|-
CASGQRGADTQYF
TGTGCCAGCGGCCAACGAGGAGCAGATACGCAGTATTTT
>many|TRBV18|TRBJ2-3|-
CASSALSRFPQYF
TGTGCCAGCTCAGCCTTATCACGGTTTCCGCAGTATTTT
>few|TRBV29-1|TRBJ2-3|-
CSVSREGVGTDTQYF
TGCAGCGTATCCCGAGAGGGTGTCGGCACAGATACGCAGTATTTT
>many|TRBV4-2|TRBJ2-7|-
CASSPTTASSYEQYF
TGTGCCAGCAGCCCCACCACGGCCAGCTCCTACGAGCAGTACTTC
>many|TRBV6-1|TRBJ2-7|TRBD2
CASSARLAGGYEQYF
TGTGCCAGCAGTGCGAGGCTAGCGGGAGGATACGAGCAGTACTTC
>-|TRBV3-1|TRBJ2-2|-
CASSGYTPISGLTWELFF
TGTGCCAGCAGCGGCTACACTCCCATTTCAGGCTTGACCTGGGAGCTGTTTTTT
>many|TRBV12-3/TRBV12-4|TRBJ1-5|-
CASRGSSNQPQHF
TGTGCCAGCAGAGGTTCGAGCAATCAGCCCCAGCATTTT
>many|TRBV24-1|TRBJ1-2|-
CATSANPSTRKTYGYTF
TGTGCCACCAGTGCAAATCCTAGTACCAGAAAGACCTATGGCTACACCTTC
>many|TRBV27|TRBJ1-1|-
CASSLGVVNTEAFF
TGTGCCAGCAGTTTAGGAGTAGTGAACACTGAAGCTTTCTTT
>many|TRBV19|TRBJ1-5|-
CASRTGHLSNQPQHF
TGTGCCAGCAGGACGGGACACCTTAGCAATCAGCCCCAGCATTTT
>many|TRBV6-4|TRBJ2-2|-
CASSEAATGELFF
TGTGCCAGCAGTGAGGCAGCCACCGGGGAGCTGTTTTTT
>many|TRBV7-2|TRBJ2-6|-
CASSQTGVSSGANVLTF
TGTGCCAGCAGTCAGACCGGGGTGAGCTCTGGGGCCAACGTCCTGACTTTC
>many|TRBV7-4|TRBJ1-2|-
CASSGCTSARKTYGYTF
TGTGCCAGCAGCGGATGCACTTCAGCTCGAAAGACCTATGGCTACACCTTC
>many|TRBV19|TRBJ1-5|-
CASSIASGNQPQHF
TGTGCCAGTAGTATAGCGTCCGGGAATCAGCCCCAGCATTTT
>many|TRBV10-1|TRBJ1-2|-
CASSILKRSRKTYGYTF
TGCGCCAGCAGTATACTTAAAAGATCGCGAAAGACCTATGGCTACACCTTC